The 26 T cell receptor beta chains listed next were all sequenced from one sample in a study of tumor and adjacent non-tumor tissue in lung cancer. TCRbeta libraries were built with three rounds of nested PCR, modified from ARM-PCR. TCRdb processed the multiplex PCR reads anew with MiXCR; each CDR3 protein has one entry. The sample has around 79,000 distinct CDR3 sequences, around 77% seen once. The template was RNA from unsorted bulk tissue. Sequenced sample: lung tumor tissue. The receptors shown here come from a woman aged 40-49 years with non-small cell lung cancer.

This clonotype was counted ten times or more. This may be a read error: a much more frequent sequence differs by one nucleotide. V gene TRBV11-1 combines with J gene TRBJ2-1; D ambiguous. Germline assignment: CDR1 SGHAT and CDR2 FQDESV (reference sequence). This CDR3 spans 15 amino acids. Written as DNA, the CDR3 is TGTGCCAGCAGCCCTAAGACCCGACTGAGCAATGAGCAGCTCTTC. Encoded protein: CASSPKTRLSNEQLF.

This clonotype was observed a single time. V usage is TRBV28 and J usage is TRBJ2-7; 7 bases align to TRBD1. Germline trimming cut 10 bases from V and 2 bases from J; bases unmatched to any gene: 14. The CDR3 covers 15 residues. Per germline, CDR1 MDHEN and CDR2 SYDVKM. The DNA of the CDR3 is TGTGCCATTAGTCTGATCGCTGACAGGGCCTACGAGCAGTACTTC. Translated: CAISLIADRAYEQYF.

Points on this clonotype: The junction departs from germline at one end; a sequencing error may be responsible. V usage is TRBV2 and J usage is TRBJ1-5; 7 bases align to TRBD1. The CDR3 contains 14 residues. Germline V lookup: CDR1 SNHLY, CDR2 FYNNEI. CDR3 sequence: CASSADRINLPQHF. The CDR3 DNA sequence: TGTGCCAGCAGTGCGGACAGGATCAATCTGCCCCAGCATTTT.

The chain combines TRBV11-2 with TRBJ1-6; weak D call: TRBD1 (6 bases). CDR3 length: 17 amino acids. Germline V gives CDR1 SGHAT, CDR2 FQNNGV. CDR3 sequence reads: CVSSFTFGGALNSPLHF. The CDR3 DNA follows: TGTGTAAGCAGCTTCACTTTCGGGGGCGCCCTTAATTCACCCCTCCACTTT.

This clonotype has ten or more counts. The chain uses TRBV6-2 or TRBV6-3 and TRBJ2-1, with 7 bases fitting TRBD2. V shed 0 bases and J 8 bases; nucleotides not matched to a gene: 13. CDR3 size: 17 residues. Germline CDR1 reads MNHEY; CDR2 reads SVGEGT. CDR3 nucleotide sequence: TGTGCCAGCAGTTACTCGGGAGGGGCGGTGGGTATAGATGAGCAGTTCTTC. This translates into CASSYSGGAVGIDEQFF.

A remark on this clonotype: A single base separates this from a much larger clone, so it may be a read error. The chain joins TRBV20-1 to TRBJ2-1; 8 bases are shared with TRBD2. The CDR3 extends over 15 amino acids. The V gene's germline CDR1 is DFQATT and CDR2 SNEGSKA (reference sequence). The ends lost 1 base at V and 9 bases at J; junction bases unmatched: 11. CDR3 sequence (DNA): TGCAGTGCTAGAGGCTTAGTGGGACTAGGGGGTGAGCAGTTCTTC. Translating it yields CSARGLVGLGGEQFF.

This chain uses TRBV11-2 with TRBJ2-7; D ambiguous. The DNA end is more similar to TRBJ2-1, so the J call may be wrong. The CDR3 consists of 14 residues. Germline lookup yields CDR1 SGHAT and CDR2 FQNNGV. The CDR3 DNA sequence: TGTGCCAGCAGCTTAGTCTCATACTCCTACAAGCAGTTCTTC. Translation gives CASSLVSYSYKQFF.

Only a few counts were recorded for this clonotype. The chain employs TRBV5-1 and TRBJ2-7; 8 bases map to TRBD1. Trimming at V came to 1 base and at J to 1 base, leaving 4 bases not matched to a gene. CDR3 length: 15 amino acids. Germline V lookup: CDR1 SGHRS, CDR2 YFSETQ. The CDR3 is CASSLLQGASYEQYF. CDR3 nucleotide sequence: TGCGCCAGCAGCTTGTTGCAGGGGGCTTCCTACGAGCAGTACTTC.

This clonotype was detected only once. One end of the junction is discordant with germline, which a read error may explain. The gene calls are TRBV4-2 and TRBJ1-3; D is perhaps TRBD1 (6 bases). Germline V gives CDR1 LGHNA, CDR2 YNFKEQ. The CDR3 consists of 16 residues. The CDR3 loop is CARSQDMGGSGNTLYF. In DNA, the CDR3 is TGTGCCCGCAGCCAAGATATGGGGGGCTCTGGAAACACCTTATATTTT.

Concerning this clonotype itself: A read error may produce the germline difference seen at one junction end. The V gene is TRBV6-1, the J gene TRBJ1-2, with no clear D. CDR1 MNHNS and CDR2 SASEGT come from the germline V gene. This CDR3 region has 15 residues. CDR3 in amino acids: CASSGARGNNCGYTF. CDR3 nucleotides: TGTGCCAGCAGTGGAGCGCGTGGTAATAACTGTGGCTACACCTTC.

The count of this clonotype is one. One junction end does not reproduce the germline sequence, and a read error may be involved. V gene TRBV14 combines with J gene TRBJ2-3; D call uncertain. The CDR3 runs 17 residues. CDR1 SGHDN and CDR2 FVKESK come from the germline V gene. CDR3 in DNA: TGTGCCAGCAGCCAAGACCCGGCAATTGATGGCACAGATATGCAGTATTTT. Translating gives CASSQDPAIDGTDMQYF.

A remark on this clonotype: A junction boundary mismatches the germline segment, possibly from a read error. The rearrangement links TRBV29-1 to TRBJ2-7, with 10 bases fitting TRBD2. CDR1 is SQVTM and CDR2 is ANQGSEA in the germline V gene. The CDR3 consists of 16 residues. CDR3 protein: CSAARTSGKRVYEQYF. The CDR3 DNA is TGCAGTGCCGCCCGCACTAGCGGGAAGAGAGTCTACGAGCAGTATTTC.

Note on this clonotype: This sequence may be a read error, since a much larger clone differs from it by one base. The rearrangement uses TRBV5-1 and TRBJ1-2; possible D gene TRBD1, 5 bases. The germline V gene encodes CDR1 SGHRS and CDR2 YFSETQ. This CDR3 is 13 amino acids long. This chain's CDR3 is CASSGGESYGYIF. CDR3 bases: TGCGCCAGCAGCGGGGGAGAGAGCTATGGCTACATCTTC.

By sample share, this clonotype is medium-sized. The genes are TRBV6-6 and TRBJ2-3, with D uncertain. This CDR3 region has 12 residues. The ends were cut back, 8 bases at V and 3 bases at J, with 9 bases in the middle. The germline V gene encodes CDR1 MNHNY and CDR2 SVGAGI (reference sequence). The CDR3 spells CASAKMTDTQYF. As DNA, the CDR3 is TGTGCCAGCGCGAAGATGACAGATACGCAGTATTTT.

In regard to this clonotype: This is likely a read error, given that the CDR3 carries no conserved phenylalanine or tryptophan at its end. The limits of the CDR3 on the DNA are not certain, so only TCRdb's listed CDR3 is given. V and J are TRBV11-2 and TRBJ2-5; the table's D gene call, TRBD2, was not cross checked with the DNA. Germline V gene data show CDR1 as SGHAT and CDR2 as FQNNGV. Inclusive of both ends, the CDR3 amounts to 16 amino acids. The CDR3 loop is CVSSLVGRRAQETQYS.

Comment on this clonotype: At one end, the junction sequence differs from germline, possibly due to a read error. The chain links TRBV12-3 or TRBV12-4 to TRBJ1-1; D gene uncertain. This CDR3 has 13 amino acids. CDR3: CVSSPTRNREAFF. The DNA for the CDR3 is TGTGTCAGCAGTCCAACTCGGAACAGAGAAGCTTTCTTT.

As for this clonotype: One junction end disagrees with the germline gene, perhaps due to a read error. The chain is built from TRBV6-1 and TRBJ2-7; D is unclear. The CDR3 extends over 15 amino acids. CDR1 MNHNS and CDR2 SASEGT come from the germline V gene. CDR3 sequence reads: CTSRKGTDTTYEQYF. The CDR3 nucleotides read TGTACCAGCCGTAAGGGTACAGATACAACCTACGAGCAGTACTTC.

This clonotype was picked up a small number of times. The chain links TRBV12-3 or TRBV12-4 to TRBJ2-7; D may match TRBD1 or TRBD2 (5 bases each). CDR3 length equals 12 residues. Between the trimmed V and J ends, which lost 8 bases and 4 bases, there was a span of 12 bases. CDR3 sequence: CASGGTGYEQYF. CDR3 nucleotides: TGTGCCAGCGGTGGGACGGGGTACGAGCAGTACTTC.

On this clonotype itself: One end of the junction is discordant with germline, which a read error may explain. The chain is built from TRBV28 and TRBJ2-5; D is perhaps TRBD2 (6 bases). This CDR3 contains 16 residues. Germline V gene sequence: CDR1 MDHEN, CDR2 SYDVKM. CDR3 DNA: TGTGCCAACAGTGTTCTTCGGGGGTCGGATTTGGAGACCCAGTACTTC. Translated, it gives CANSVLRGSDLETQYF.

Worth noting for this clonotype: At one of its ends the junction is not consistent with the germline gene, which may arise from a read error. The rearrangement joins TRBV12-3 or TRBV12-4 to TRBJ1-6; possibly TRBD1 for D (6 bases). CDR3 length: 17 amino acids. In DNA form, the CDR3 reads TGTGCCAGCAGTTTATTGGGGGGCGCGCATGGCTTTTCACCCCTCCTCTTC. This translates into CASSLLGGAHGFSPLLF.

The table lists this clonotype with a few counts. The chain links TRBV20-1 to TRBJ2-5; weak D call: TRBD1 (5 bases). Trimming took 0 bases from V and 2 from J, leaving 22 bases between them. The CDR3 spans 18 residues. CDR1 and CDR2 (germline): DFQATT, SNEGSKA (reference sequence). This chain's CDR3 is CSARDLVPGQGIQETQYF. CDR3 coding DNA: TGCAGTGCTAGAGATCTAGTCCCCGGGCAGGGAATTCAAGAGACCCAGTACTTC.

With respect to this clonotype: One end of the junction does not line up with germline, which may come from a read error. The chain joins TRBV11-2 to TRBJ2-3, with D possibly matching TRBD2 (5 bases). The CDR3 length is 16 residues. Germline CDR1 SGHAT, CDR2 FQNNGV. The CDR3 sequence is CASGTALDPRTDTQCF. The DNA for the CDR3 is TGCGCCAGCGGCACTGCGCTAGATCCCCGCACAGATACGCAGTGTTTT.

Remarks on this clonotype: One junction end does not reproduce the germline sequence, and a read error may be involved. The chain links TRBV11-2 to TRBJ2-7, with D perhaps TRBD2 (5 bases). CDR3 size: 21 residues. CDR1 is SGHAT, CDR2 FQNNGV, per germline. DNA for the CDR3: TGTGCCAGCAGCTTCCCAAGCTCGGGGTTGGCCTTTGGACTTGGGCTATACGAGGAGTACTTC. It yields the protein CASSFPSSGLAFGLGLYEEYF.

This clonotype was observed a handful of times. The CDR3 does not close with the conserved phenylalanine or tryptophan, likely indicating a read error. The chain is built from TRBV11-3 and TRBJ2-3; possibly TRBD1 for D (6 bases). The CDR3 has 15 amino acids. V lost 0 bases, J lost 1 base, and 8 bases lay in between. Per the germline V gene, CDR1 is SGHNT and CDR2 is YENEEA. The CDR3 DNA follows: TGTGCCAGCAGCTTAGATGGGGGCCGCACAGATACGCAGTATTCC. This translates into CASSLDGGRTDTQYS.

With respect to this clonotype: At one end the junction does not follow the germline gene, possibly because of a read error. The V gene is TRBV7-9, the J gene TRBJ2-7; D is uncertain. The length of the CDR3 is 14 residues. The germline gives CDR1 SEHNR, CDR2 FQNEAQ (reference sequence). Written as DNA, the CDR3 is TGCGCCAGCAACTTAAACGAGAAAAACTACGAGCAGTACTTC. Its translation is CASNLNEKNYEQYF.

Of note for this clonotype: Germline and junction disagree at one end, which may indicate a read error. The chain carries TRBV11-2 and TRBJ1-2; 8 nucleotides line up with TRBD1. Germline V gives CDR1 SGHAT, CDR2 FQNNGV. The CDR3 is 14 residues long. CDR3 in DNA: TGCGCCAGCAGCTCGGGGACAGGAAACTATGGCAACACCTTC. Encoded protein: CASSSGTGNYGNTF.